The rows below give T cell receptor beta chains drawn from one sample of a study of T-cell memory formation after mild COVID-19. TCRdb re-called the 5' RACE reads with MiXCR, one entry per CDR3 protein. The sample yields roughly 370,000 distinct CDR3 sequences, about 16% seen once. Sequencing used PBMCs or a T cell subset sorted from them (not recorded which). The receptors derive from a man between 18 and 35 years old who had mild COVID-19 (a few samples of this study predate the infection). Cell type and time point are not known. CDR3s include the opening cysteine and the closing phenylalanine or tryptophan. D genes are given only for firm matches. Some rows mark clone size as missing; the rest say once, few, many or name a class of expanded clone.

CDR3: CASNPHRGADGELFF
DNA: TGTGCCAGTAACCCGCACAGGGGCGCGGACGGGGAGCTGTTTTTT
size: few
J: TRBJ2-2
D: TRBD1
V: TRBV19

CDR3: CSVEARGRGETQYF
DNA: TGCAGCGTTGAGGCCAGGGGGCGTGGGGAGACCCAGTACTTC
size: -
J: TRBJ2-5
D: TRBD1
V: TRBV29-1

CDR3: CASSEAYYGYTF
DNA: TGTGCCAGCAGTGAAGCGTACTATGGCTACACCTTC
size: -
J: TRBJ1-2
D: -
V: TRBV6-1

CDR3: CASSPPSRGADEQYF
DNA: TGTGCCAGCTCACCCCCCTCAAGGGGTGCTGACGAGCAGTACTTC
size: -
J: TRBJ2-7
D: -
V: TRBV18

CDR3: CASSSRQAAYEQYF
DNA: TGTGCCAGCAGCTCTAGACAGGCGGCCTACGAGCAGTACTTC
size: -
J: TRBJ2-7
D: -
V: TRBV7-9

CDR3: CASSSVETGTGSPDTQYF
DNA: TGTGCCAGCAGCTCCGTCGAGACCGGGACAGGGTCGCCAGATACGCAGTATTTT
size: -
J: TRBJ2-3
D: TRBD1
V: TRBV7-3

CDR3: CAICRDLNQPQHF
DNA: TGTGCCATCTGCCGGGATCTCAATCAGCCCCAGCATTTT
size: few
J: TRBJ1-5
D: -
V: TRBV10-3

CDR3: CASSLGVRLFTGELFF
DNA: TGTGCCAGCAGCTTAGGAGTAAGACTGTTCACCGGGGAGCTGTTTTTT
size: -
J: TRBJ2-2
D: -
V: TRBV7-8

CDR3: CASSPPGLAGVNTGELFF
DNA: TGTGCCAGCAGCCCACCGGGGCTAGCGGGGGTGAACACCGGGGAGCTGTTTTTT
size: -
J: TRBJ2-2
D: TRBD2
V: TRBV27

CDR3: CASSIGQSTEAFF
DNA: TGTGCCAGCAGCATTGGACAGAGCACTGAAGCTTTCTTT
size: few
J: TRBJ1-1
D: -
V: TRBV7-9

CDR3: CASSIPSSEQFF
DNA: TGTGCCAGCAGCATACCCAGCAGTGAGCAGTTCTTC
size: -
J: TRBJ2-1
D: -
V: TRBV12-3/TRBV12-4

CDR3: CASGDQRGNTGELFF
DNA: TGTGCCAGCGGAGATCAGCGGGGAAACACCGGGGAGCTGTTTTTT
size: -
J: TRBJ2-2
D: TRBD2
V: TRBV7-2

CDR3: CASSQLTDTEAFF
DNA: TGCGCCAGCAGCCAATTGACAGACACTGAAGCTTTCTTT
size: few
J: TRBJ1-1
D: -
V: TRBV5-1

CDR3: CAIGTSGGNIQYF
DNA: TGTGCCATCGGAACCTCCGGGGGAAACATTCAGTACTTC
size: many
J: TRBJ2-4
D: -
V: TRBV6-5

CDR3: CASSLAQRGGTDTQYF
DNA: TGTGCCAGCAGCTTAGCCCAGCGGGGGGGCACAGATACGCAGTATTTT
size: -
J: TRBJ2-3
D: TRBD2
V: TRBV7-2

CDR3: CASSQDLDTQYF
DNA: TGCGCCAGCAGCCAAGATCTTGATACGCAGTATTTT
size: many
J: TRBJ2-3
D: -
V: TRBV4-3

CDR3: CASSPGQGTGETQYF
DNA: TGTGCCAGCTCCCCAGGACAGGGAACGGGAGAGACCCAGTACTTC
size: few
J: TRBJ2-5
D: TRBD1
V: TRBV18

CDR3: CSARVGTRGVPFNSPLHF
DNA: TGCAGTGCTAGAGTGGGAACTAGGGGAGTCCCCTTTAATTCACCCCTCCACTTT
size: -
J: TRBJ1-6
D: -
V: TRBV20-1

CDR3: CASSSDYNQPQHF
DNA: TGTGCCAGCAGCTCGGACTACAATCAGCCCCAGCATTTT
size: many
J: TRBJ1-5
D: -
V: TRBV7-2

CDR3: CASSQGRARWDTQYF
DNA: TGCGCCAGCAGCCAGGGCCGCGCCCGGTGGGATACGCAGTATTTT
size: few
J: TRBJ2-3
D: -
V: TRBV4-1

CDR3: CASSQWHRDTGELFF
DNA: TGCGCCAGCAGCCAGTGGCACAGGGACACCGGGGAGCTGTTTTTT
size: few
J: TRBJ2-2
D: -
V: TRBV4-1

CDR3: CASSQDPERDAQYF
DNA: TGTGCCAGCAGCCAAGATCCTGAGCGCGATGCGCAGTATTTT
size: -
J: TRBJ2-3
D: -
V: TRBV4-2

CDR3: CASSRHRGELFF
DNA: TGTGCCAGCAGCCGCCACAGGGGGGAGCTGTTTTTT
size: many
J: TRBJ2-2
D: -
V: TRBV7-2

CDR3: CASSLANAGVQAGFF
DNA: TGCGCCAGCAGCTTGGCCAACGCGGGGGTCCAAGCTGGGTTCTTC
size: once
J: TRBJ2-1
D: TRBD2
V: TRBV5-1

CDR3: CSAPSGVEGETQYF
DNA: TGCAGTGCCCCGTCGGGGGTGGAGGGGGAGACCCAGTACTTC
size: few
J: TRBJ2-5
D: -
V: TRBV20-1

CDR3: CSASRPGGSQETQYF
DNA: TGCAGTGCTAGTAGGCCTGGAGGGAGTCAAGAGACCCAGTACTTC
size: -
J: TRBJ2-5
D: -
V: TRBV20-1

CDR3: CASSTPGTGETQYF
DNA: TGTGCCAGCAGCACACCCGGGACAGGCGAGACCCAGTACTTC
size: many
J: TRBJ2-5
D: TRBD1
V: TRBV5-6

CDR3: CASSEGEGNQPQHF
DNA: TGTGCCAGCAGTGAAGGGGAAGGCAATCAGCCCCAGCATTTT
size: -
J: TRBJ1-5
D: -
V: TRBV25-1

CDR3: CASSLEPPGASTDTQYF
DNA: TGCGCCAGCAGCTTGGAACCCCCGGGGGCGAGCACAGATACGCAGTATTTT
size: -
J: TRBJ2-3
D: -
V: TRBV5-1

CDR3: CASREGLWSSGNTIYF
DNA: TGTGCCAGCAGAGAGGGGTTATGGTCATCTGGAAACACCATATATTTT
size: many
J: TRBJ1-3
D: -
V: TRBV12-3/TRBV12-4

CDR3: CASRSGYGRETQYF
DNA: TGTGCCAGCAGGTCAGGGTACGGACGAGAGACCCAGTACTTC
size: -
J: TRBJ2-5
D: -
V: TRBV5-5

CDR3: CASSSFTDRVDNEQFF
DNA: TGCGCCAGCAGCTCGTTTACGGACAGGGTTGACAATGAGCAGTTCTTC
size: -
J: TRBJ2-1
D: TRBD1
V: TRBV5-1

CDR3: CSAALEGQETQYF
DNA: TGCAGTGCCGCACTCGAGGGGCAAGAGACCCAGTACTTC
size: -
J: TRBJ2-5
D: -
V: TRBV20-1

CDR3: CASSMAVGSDTQYF
DNA: TGCGCCAGCAGCATGGCGGTAGGGTCCGATACGCAGTATTTT
size: few
J: TRBJ2-3
D: -
V: TRBV5-1

CDR3: CASSIGTGGSQFF
DNA: TGCGCCAGCAGCATCGGGACGGGCGGTTCGCAGTTCTTC
size: -
J: TRBJ2-1
D: -
V: TRBV5-1

CDR3: CASSQDWRSYNEQFF
DNA: TGTGCCAGCAGCCAAGATTGGCGCTCCTACAATGAGCAGTTCTTC
size: many
J: TRBJ2-1
D: -
V: TRBV3-1

CDR3: CASSYGISYEQYF
DNA: TGTGCCAGCAGTTACGGGATCTCCTACGAGCAGTACTTC
size: few
J: TRBJ2-7
D: -
V: TRBV6-6

CDR3: CATTPGHTNYGYTF
DNA: TGTGCCACCACACCGGGACATACTAACTATGGCTACACCTTC
size: -
J: TRBJ1-2
D: -
V: TRBV9

CDR3: CASSLRLAGVSGNEQFF
DNA: TGCGCCAGCAGCTTGAGGCTAGCGGGGGTTTCTGGGAATGAGCAGTTCTTC
size: many
J: TRBJ2-1
D: TRBD2
V: TRBV5-1

CDR3: CASSSLDHNEQFF
DNA: TGTGCCAGCAGCTCTCTAGATCACAATGAGCAGTTCTTC
size: -
J: TRBJ2-1
D: -
V: TRBV11-3

CDR3: CASSEGVWETQYF
DNA: TGTGCCAGCAGCGAAGGGGTCTGGGAGACCCAGTACTTC
size: few
J: TRBJ2-5
D: -
V: TRBV9

CDR3: CASGGTGGDTQYF
DNA: TGTGCCAGCGGCGGGACAGGGGGAGATACGCAGTATTTT
size: -
J: TRBJ2-3
D: TRBD1
V: TRBV7-3

CDR3: CSVEGQGHEQYF
DNA: TGCAGCGTTGAAGGCCAGGGCCACGAGCAGTACTTC
size: few
J: TRBJ2-7
D: -
V: TRBV29-1

CDR3: CASSLRAGSLAGAVDTQYF
DNA: TGCGCCAGCAGCTTGAGGGCAGGCTCCCTAGCGGGGGCGGTGGATACGCAGTATTTT
size: -
J: TRBJ2-3
D: TRBD2
V: TRBV5-1

CDR3: CASLPGVRRLGEQFF
DNA: TGTGCCAGCCTACCGGGGGTTAGGAGACTCGGTGAGCAGTTCTTC
size: -
J: TRBJ2-1
D: -
V: TRBV18

CDR3: CASSLWSGAGNEQFF
DNA: TGTGCCAGCAGCCTCTGGTCAGGGGCTGGTAATGAGCAGTTCTTC
size: few
J: TRBJ2-1
D: -
V: TRBV7-9

CDR3: CASSFHRESSGNTIYF
DNA: TGTGCCAGCAGCTTCCACAGGGAGTCCTCTGGAAACACCATATATTTT
size: -
J: TRBJ1-3
D: -
V: TRBV11-2

CDR3: CASSLAASGATDTQYF
DNA: TGCGCCAGCAGCTTGGCCGCTAGCGGGGCCACAGATACGCAGTATTTT
size: few
J: TRBJ2-3
D: TRBD2
V: TRBV5-1

CDR3: CASSLIERTDTQYF
DNA: TGTGCCAGCAGCTTAATAGAGCGCACAGATACGCAGTATTTT
size: -
J: TRBJ2-3
D: -
V: TRBV7-2

CDR3: CASSYSGGAGETQYF
DNA: TGTGCCAGCAGTTACTCGGGGGGGGCGGGCGAGACCCAGTACTTC
size: -
J: TRBJ2-5
D: -
V: TRBV6-5

CDR3: CASTLSGGSGYTF
DNA: TGTGCCAGCACCCTATCCGGGGGCTCTGGCTACACCTTC
size: -
J: TRBJ1-2
D: -
V: TRBV7-9

CDR3: CASSLAGAYTDTQYF
DNA: TGTGCTAGCAGCTTAGCGGGGGCCTACACAGATACGCAGTATTTT
size: many
J: TRBJ2-3
D: TRBD2
V: TRBV7-7